This T cell receptor (beta chain) was captured by sequencing in a study of cytomegalovirus exposure and HLA in healthy donors. General study points: It was found in a later analysis that first-cohort TCR clusters tended to co-occur in the 100 to 150 validation repertoires. Researchers catalogued approximately 160 TCR beta chains as cytomegalovirus-associated.

The protocol was immunoSEQ multiplex PCR, while the TCRdb copy is restricted to in-frame clones and leaves out a portion. The sample records tens of thousands of clones, roughly 89% being singletons. Between the trimmed V and J ends, which lost 0 bases and 0 bases, there was a span of 10 bases. The CDR3 has 16 amino acids. Germline lookup yields CDR1 SGHRS and CDR2 YFSETQ. The donors were part of the validation cohort, which consisted of approximately 110 subjects and was separate from the first cohort of 666 subjects. In the case of this clone: Antigen: not known.

The V and J genes are TRBV5-1 and TRBJ2-1; no reliable D call. The origin of this receptor is a woman under 30 in good health and CMV-seronegative. Sequencing used PBMCs. In DNA, the CDR3 is TGCGCCAGCAGCTTGGGGTACCGGAGCTCCTACAATGAGCAGTTCTTC. Protein: CASSLGYRSSYNEQFF.